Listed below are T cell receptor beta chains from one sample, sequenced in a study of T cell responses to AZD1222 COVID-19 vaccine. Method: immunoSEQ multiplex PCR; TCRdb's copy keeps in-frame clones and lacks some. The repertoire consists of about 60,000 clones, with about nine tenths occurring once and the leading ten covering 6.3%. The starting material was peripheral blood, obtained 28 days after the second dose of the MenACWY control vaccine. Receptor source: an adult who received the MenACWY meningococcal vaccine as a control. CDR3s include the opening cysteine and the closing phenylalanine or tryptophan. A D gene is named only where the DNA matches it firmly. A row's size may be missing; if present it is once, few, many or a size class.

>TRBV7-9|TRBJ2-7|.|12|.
CASSLNSDEQYF
TGTGCCAGCAGCTTAAATAGTGACGAGCAGTACTTC
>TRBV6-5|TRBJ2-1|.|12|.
CASSDPKNEQFF
TGTGCCAGCAGCGATCCGAAGAATGAGCAGTTCTTC
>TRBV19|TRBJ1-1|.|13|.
CASSIGPGTEAFF
TGTGCCAGTAGTATAGGTCCAGGCACTGAAGCTTTCTTT
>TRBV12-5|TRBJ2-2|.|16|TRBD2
CASGLDAGGPPGELFF
TGTGCTAGTGGTTTAGATGCGGGAGGGCCTCCCGGGGAGCTGTTTTTT
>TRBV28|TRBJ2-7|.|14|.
CASSYPTQGLEQYF
TGTGCCAGCAGTTACCCGACACAGGGACTGGAGCAGTACTTC
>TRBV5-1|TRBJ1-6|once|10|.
CASSLSPLHF
TGCGCCAGCAGCTTGTCACCCCTCCACTTT
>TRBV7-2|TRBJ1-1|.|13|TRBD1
CASSSRDRDFSFF
TGTGCCAGCAGCTCCCGGGACAGGGACTTTTCTTTCTTT
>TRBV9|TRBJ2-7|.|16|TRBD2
CASSGGTSGGRTQQYF
TGTGCCAGCAGTGGCGGGACTAGCGGGGGACGTACACAGCAGTACTTC
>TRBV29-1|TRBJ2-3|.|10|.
CSVLTDTQYF
TGCAGCGTGCTGACGGATACGCAGTATTTT
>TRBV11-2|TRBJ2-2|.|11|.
CASSLTGELFF
TGTGCCAGCAGCTTAACCGGGGAGCTGTTTTTT
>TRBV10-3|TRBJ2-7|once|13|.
CAISDLPGDEQYF
TGTGCCATCAGTGACCTCCCAGGAGACGAGCAGTACTTC
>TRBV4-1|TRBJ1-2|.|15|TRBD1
CASSQVGTGGGGYTF
TGCGCCAGCAGCCAAGTGGGGACAGGCGGCGGAGGCTACACCTTC
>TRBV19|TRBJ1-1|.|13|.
CASSIQGSTEAFF
TGTGCCAGTAGTATACAGGGTTCCACTGAAGCTTTCTTT
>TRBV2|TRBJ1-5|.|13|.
CASNSGGFEPQHF
TGTGCCAGCAACTCGGGGGGATTCGAGCCCCAGCATTTT
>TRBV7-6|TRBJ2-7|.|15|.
CASSLDEGMSYEQYF
TGTGCCAGCAGCTTAGATGAGGGGATGAGCTACGAGCAGTACTTC
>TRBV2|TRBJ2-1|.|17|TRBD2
CASNPLGTSGREDEQFF
TGTGCCAGCAACCCCCTTGGGACTAGCGGGAGAGAAGATGAGCAGTTCTTC
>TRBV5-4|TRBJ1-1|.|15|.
CASSHPTKDTTEAFF
TGTGCCAGCAGCCACCCGACAAAGGATACCACTGAAGCTTTCTTT